Below are 28 T cell receptor beta chains sequenced from a single sample in a study of response to subunit inactivated influenza vaccine. From the RT-PCR reads, TCRdb called clonotypes with MiXCR, one entry per CDR3 protein. The sample includes 150,000 to 200,000 distinct CDR3 sequences, about 12% of them seen just once. These data were also reused for a study on T cells expressing NK-cell markers. That report adds: Synthesis of TCR beta cDNA relied on 5'RACE template switching carrying UMIs.

Source: CD8+ T cells sorted from PBMCs, taken 11 to 12 days after vaccination. The receptors originated from a man between 50 and 59 years old who received an inactivated influenza vaccine.

The chain links TRBV4-2 to TRBJ2-7; perhaps D is TRBD1 or TRBD2 (5 bases each). The CDR3 covers 16 residues. V was shortened by 0 bases and J by 0 bases, with 12 bases between the two germline ends. Germline-derived CDR1 and CDR2 are LGHNA and YNFKEQ. The CDR3 sequence is CASSQEGRYGSYEQYF. DNA for the CDR3: TGTGCCAGCAGCCAAGAGGGACGATATGGCTCCTACGAGCAGTACTTC.

J is TRBJ1-5 and V is TRBV20-1; D perhaps matches TRBD1 (5 bases). Germline CDR1 is DFQATT and CDR2 is SNEGSKA (reference sequence). This CDR3 region has 15 residues. Trimming removed 6 bases from V and 0 bases from J, with 15 bases in between. The CDR3 sequence is CSARVGTYSNQPQHF. CDR3 bases: TGCAGTGCCAGGGTGGGAACTTATAGCAATCAGCCCCAGCATTTT.

The sample holds a few counts of this clonotype. The CDR3 loop is CASSLIAEGKETQYF. The CDR3 DNA is TGTGCCAGCAGCTTAATTGCGGAGGGTAAAGAGACCCAGTACTTC. The chain recombines TRBV7-9 with TRBJ2-5, with a possible D match to TRBD2 (6 bases). This CDR3 contains 15 residues. Germline V gene lookup returns CDR1 SEHNR and CDR2 FQNEAQ (reference sequence). Trimming stripped 2 bases from V and 3 bases from J, with 13 bases between.

In its sample, this clonotype was seen a few times. The gene calls are TRBV20-1 and TRBJ2-2; 9 bases map to TRBD1. V was pared by 5 bases and J by 4 bases, with 5 bases of the junction left unmatched. CDR1 is DFQATT and CDR2 is SNEGSKA in the germline V gene (reference sequence). This CDR3 is built from 14 residues. CDR3 DNA: TGCAGTGCTGAGCAGGACAGGGGCACCGGGGAGCTGTTTTTT. This gives the protein CSAEQDRGTGELFF.

This clonotype showed up many times. The chain links TRBV12-3 or TRBV12-4 to TRBJ1-6; TRBD1 aligns across 8 bases. The CDR3 totals 14 residues. The ends lost 6 bases at V and 5 bases at J; junction bases unmatched: 3. The CDR3 loop is CASSRQGNNSPLHF. The CDR3 coding sequence is TGTGCCAGCAGCCGACAGGGGAATAATTCACCCCTCCACTTT.

This clonotype was recorded a few times. The genes are TRBV20-1 and TRBJ2-1; TRBD2 matches at 9 bases. The V gene's germline CDR1 is DFQATT and CDR2 SNEGSKA (reference sequence). The CDR3 is 16 amino acids. Trimming removed 3 bases from V and 6 bases from J; junction bases left unmatched: 12. The CDR3 here is CSARAHEREVPNEQFF. CDR3 DNA: TGCAGTGCTAGGGCCCATGAGCGGGAGGTACCCAATGAGCAGTTCTTC.

This rearrangement joins TRBV19 to TRBJ2-2, with 8 positions matching TRBD2. In germline, CDR1 is LNHDA, CDR2 SQIVND (reference sequence). V shed 3 bases, J shed 3 bases, and the junction held 3 bases outside the gene matches. The CDR3 totals 15 residues. The CDR3 loop is CASSIRAGDTGELFF. The CDR3 DNA follows: TGTGCCAGTAGTATCCGAGCGGGGGACACCGGGGAGCTGTTTTTT.

Only a few counts were recorded for this clonotype. The chain is built from TRBV19 and TRBJ2-5; no clear D. With 4 bases removed from V and 5 bases from J, the gap between germline ends came to 8 bases. Germline CDR1 is LNHDA and CDR2 is SQIVND (reference sequence). CDR3 length: 12 residues. Here the CDR3 reads CASSTSSETQYF. In DNA, the CDR3 is TGTGCCAGTAGTACCAGTTCGGAGACCCAGTACTTC.

V gene TRBV20-1 combines with J gene TRBJ2-7; D perhaps matches TRBD2 (6 bases). The V end lost 2 bases, the J end lost 7 bases, and 12 bases lay between the germline ends. In germline, CDR1 is DFQATT, CDR2 SNEGSKA (reference sequence). This CDR3 contains 12 residues. For the CDR3, the DNA is TGCAGTGCTAGAAGGCCACGGGGGGAGCAGTACTTC. It specifies CSARRPRGEQYF.

This clonotype is medium-sized by share. The V call is TRBV7-8, the J call TRBJ2-7, with TRBD1 matching over 9 bases. This CDR3 spans 17 amino acids. Looked up from germline, CDR1 is SGHVS and CDR2 is FQNEAQ. J lost 0 bases, V lost 5 bases, and 11 bases had no gene match. CDR3 DNA sequence: TGTGCCAGCAGCCCAAACCCCGGGACAGGGAGCTCCTACGAGCAGTACTTC. This sequence encodes CASSPNPGTGSSYEQYF.

This clonotype appeared many times. This sequence joins TRBV4-1 and TRBJ2-3; maybe TRBD1 (6 bases). The CDR3 has 15 amino acids. The germline V and J ends were trimmed by 0 bases and 6 bases, with 13 bases remaining between them. CDR1 MGHRA and CDR2 YSYEKL come from the germline V gene. The DNA for the CDR3 is TGCGCCAGCAGCCAAGATCTCGCAGGGGAGGATACGCAGTATTTT. This sequence encodes CASSQDLAGEDTQYF.

This clonotype appeared a few times. The chain is built from TRBV5-1 and TRBJ2-3; 11 bases map to TRBD2. Germline lookup yields CDR1 SGHRS and CDR2 YFSETQ. The CDR3 covers 18 residues. The J segment lost 0 bases and the V segment lost 4 bases, leaving 10 bases of the junction unmatched. Here the CDR3 reads CASSPPGTSGTSTDTQYF. CDR3 sequence (DNA): TGCGCCAGCAGCCCGCCCGGGACTAGCGGAACTAGCACAGATACGCAGTATTTT.

This clonotype has a count of ten or more. The chain links TRBV11-2 to TRBJ2-1, with D possibly being TRBD1 (6 bases). Trimming cost V 1 base and J 2 bases, with 12 bases left between them. The CDR3 has 16 residues. CDR1 and CDR2 (germline): SGHAT, FQNNGV. The DNA of the CDR3 is TGTGCCAGCAGCTTAGGGGGGCTAGTTCCCTACAATGAGCAGTTCTTC. As protein: CASSLGGLVPYNEQFF.

The V call is TRBV4-3, the J call TRBJ1-6; maybe TRBD1 (5 bases). In germline, CDR1 is LGHNA, CDR2 YSLEER. The V end lost 0 bases, the J end lost 10 bases, and 19 bases lay between the germline ends. The CDR3 runs 17 residues. The CDR3 DNA is TGCGCCAGCAGCCAAGAATATTATCGAGGGGCCTTGTCACCCCTCCACTTT. Encoded protein: CASSQEYYRGALSPLHF.

The chain joins TRBV7-9 to TRBJ2-5; D might be TRBD2 (6 bases). V was trimmed by 10 bases and J by 5 bases, leaving 20 bases between them. The CDR3 is 14 residues long. The germline V gene encodes CDR1 SEHNR and CDR2 FQNEAQ (reference sequence). CDR3 nucleotide sequence: TGTGCCACGGGGGAAATGGTGGCGGGGGAGACCCAGTACTTC. This encodes CATGEMVAGETQYF.

In this sample, this clonotype turned up many times. The chain employs TRBV4-3 and TRBJ2-7; 7 nucleotides agree with TRBD2. Germline V gene lookup returns CDR1 LGHNA and CDR2 YSLEER. J was trimmed by 0 bases and V by 2 bases; bases with no gene match: 4. The CDR3 contains 15 residues. The CDR3 nucleotides read TGCGCCAGCAGCCAACTAGCGGAATCCTCCTACGAGCAGTACTTC. Translation: CASSQLAESSYEQYF.

This clonotype was seen a few times. V usage is TRBV12-3 or TRBV12-4 and J usage is TRBJ2-7; D is undetermined. This CDR3 is 13 amino acids long. The V end was cut by 2 bases, the J end by 7 bases, with 12 bases between. CDR3 coding DNA: TGTGCCAGCAGTTTAAACCCCCCGGATGAGCAGTACTTC. It is translated as CASSLNPPDEQYF.

The rearrangement links TRBV7-2 to TRBJ2-3; unclear D gene. The CDR3 spans 13 residues. Germline CDR1 and CDR2: SGHTA and FQGNSA. Trimming removed 5 bases at V and 4 bases at J, with 10 bases between. In nucleotides, the CDR3 is TGTGCCAGCAGCCTGGGTTCTGCAGATACGCAGTATTTT. Protein product: CASSLGSADTQYF.

This clonotype has only a few counts. The V call is TRBV28, the J call TRBJ2-6; the D gene is possibly TRBD1 (5 bases). Deletions cut 3 bases from V and 0 bases from J, with 12 bases between. The CDR3 runs 17 residues. CDR1 is MDHEN and CDR2 is SYDVKM in the germline V gene. CDR3 sequence: CASSLWGATSGANVLTF. DNA for the CDR3: TGTGCCAGCAGTTTGTGGGGCGCAACCTCTGGGGCCAACGTCCTGACTTTC. The full variable domain, its missing parts supplied by reference TRBV28 and TRBJ2-6, is DVKVTQSSRYLVKRTGEKVFLECVQDMDHENMFWYRQDPGLGLRLIYFSYDVKMKEKGDIPEGYSVSREKKERFSLILESASTNQTSMYLCASSLWGATSGANVLTFGAGSRLTVL.

The chain carries TRBV7-8 and TRBJ2-2, with TRBD1 matching over 9 bases. V was pared by 10 bases and J by 2 bases, with 11 bases of the junction left unmatched. The CDR3 has 16 residues. The germline V gene has CDR1 SGHVS and CDR2 FQNEAQ. CDR3 residues: CATYNRGQGNTGELFF. The CDR3 nucleotides read TGTGCCACCTATAATAGGGGACAGGGTAACACCGGGGAGCTGTTTTTT. Based on the CDR3 plus reference TRBV7-8 and TRBJ2-2, the full variable domain is GAGVSQSPRYKVAKRGQDVALRCDPISGHVSLFWYQQALGQGPEFLTYFQNEAQLDKSGLPSDRFFAERPEGSVSTLKIQRTQQEDSAVYLCATYNRGQGNTGELFFGEGSRLTVL.

The chain joins TRBV20-1 to TRBJ2-1; no firm D call. Per the germline V gene, CDR1 is DFQATT and CDR2 is SNEGSKA (reference sequence). Trimming removed 5 bases at V and 8 bases at J, with 19 bases between. The CDR3 loop spans 14 amino acids. CDR3 loop: CSAPDAGLMYEQFF. DNA of the CDR3: TGCAGTGCTCCGGACGCCGGGCTTATGTATGAGCAGTTCTTC.

The sample holds a few counts of this clonotype. This chain links TRBV12-3 or TRBV12-4 with TRBJ2-5; D may be TRBD2 (5 bases). The CDR3 sequence is 14 residues long. V was shortened by 5 bases and J by 1 base, with 11 bases between the two germline ends. CDR3 amino acids: CASSPTDFQETQYF. The CDR3 nucleotides read TGTGCCAGCAGTCCCACGGACTTCCAAGAGACCCAGTACTTC.

This clonotype showed up just a few times. The V gene is TRBV7-8, the J gene TRBJ2-4; D is possibly TRBD1 or TRBD2 (6 bases each). This CDR3 contains 18 residues. Trimming removed 1 base from V and 0 bases from J, with 16 bases in between. The V gene's germline CDR1 is SGHVS and CDR2 FQNEAQ. CDR3 sequence (DNA): TGTGCCAGCAGCTTAGGACCACCGGGGGCTCTAGCCAAAAACATTCAGTACTTC. Its translation is CASSLGPPGALAKNIQYF.

V and J are TRBV6-5 and TRBJ2-7; TRBD1 aligns across 7 bases. Germline V gene lookup returns CDR1 MNHEY and CDR2 SVGAGI. CDR3 size: 17 residues. J was trimmed by 3 bases and V by 0 bases; bases with no gene match: 11. CDR3 sequence: CASSYSRTGEGGYEQYF. The DNA for the CDR3 is TGTGCCAGCAGTTACTCGCGAACAGGGGAAGGGGGCTACGAGCAGTACTTC.

This chain joins TRBV7-2 and TRBJ2-7; 12 nucleotides align to TRBD2. Germline V gene sequence: CDR1 SGHTA, CDR2 FQGNSA. This CDR3 contains 16 residues. The trim removed 6 bases at V and 4 bases at J, leaving 10 bases unmatched. The CDR3 nucleotides read TGTGCCAGCAGACCCGACCTAGCGGGAGGGTGGTACGAGCAGTACTTC. It yields the protein CASRPDLAGGWYEQYF. Supplemented by reference TRBV7-2 and TRBJ2-7, the full variable domain reads GAGVSQSPSNKVTEKGKDVELRCDPISGHTALYWYRQSLGQGLEFLIYFQGNSAPDKSGLPSDRFSAERTGGSVSTLTIQRTQQEDSAVYLCASRPDLAGGWYEQYFGPGTRLTVT.

V usage is TRBV20-1 and J usage is TRBJ2-1, with D possibly TRBD2 on 6 matching bases. The CDR3 runs 17 residues. V was shortened by 1 base and J by 4 bases, with 20 bases between the two germline ends. The germline gives CDR1 DFQATT, CDR2 SNEGSKA (reference sequence). The CDR3 spells CSARVISREKDYNEQFF. The DNA for the CDR3 is TGCAGTGCTAGAGTGATCTCTCGGGAGAAGGATTACAATGAGCAGTTCTTC.

This clonotype came up a few times. The CDR3 sequence is CASSRLGTSGSNEQFF. For the CDR3, the DNA is TGTGCCAGCAGCCGCCTCGGGACTAGCGGGAGCAATGAGCAGTTCTTC. The V gene is TRBV6-1, the J gene TRBJ2-1; 14 bases are shared with TRBD2. Germline lookup yields CDR1 MNHNS and CDR2 SASEGT. V shed 6 bases and J 6 bases; nucleotides not matched to a gene: 7. This CDR3 region has 16 residues.

The genes are TRBV10-3 and TRBJ2-3; 9 bases align to TRBD2. V trimming: 6 bases; J trimming: 5 bases; junction bases outside the gene matches: 12. This CDR3 is built from 16 residues. CDR1 is ENHRY and CDR2 is SYGVKD in the germline V gene. The DNA of the CDR3 is TGTGCCATCAGCCGAGGGGTAGCGGGAGCGCGAGATACGCAGTATTTT. Amino acid sequence: CAISRGVAGARDTQYF.